These T cell receptor beta chains were read from a single sample in a study of cytomegalovirus exposure and HLA in healthy donors. Repertoires were generated with immunoSEQ multiplex PCR, while TCRdb's copy carries only in-frame clones and drops some. The sample contains 95,000 to 150,000 clones, around 78% of which appear only once. What was sequenced was PBMCs. The receptors derive from a woman aged 40 to 55 in good health and CMV-seronegative. Both conserved end residues are part of each CDR3. A D gene is named only where the DNA matches it firmly. A row's size may be missing; if present it is once, few, many or a size class.

clone_size: -
v_call: TRBV4-2
d_call: -
j_call: TRBJ2-1
cdr3_aa: CASRPDLDSYNEQFF
cdr3_nt: TGTGCCAGCAGGCCTGATCTAGACTCCTACAATGAGCAGTTCTTC

clone_size: -
v_call: TRBV28
d_call: -
j_call: TRBJ1-5
cdr3_aa: CASRWQFSNQPQHF
cdr3_nt: TGTGCCAGCAGGTGGCAGTTTAGCAATCAGCCCCAGCATTTT

clone_size: -
v_call: TRBV11-3
d_call: -
j_call: TRBJ2-6
cdr3_aa: CASSPFGANGLTF
cdr3_nt: TGTGCCAGCAGCCCGTTTGGGGCCAACGGCCTGACTTTC

clone_size: -
v_call: TRBV7-9
d_call: -
j_call: TRBJ2-5
cdr3_aa: CASSLAGVETQYF
cdr3_nt: TGTGCCAGCAGCTTAGCGGGAGTAGAGACCCAGTACTTC

clone_size: few
v_call: TRBV28
d_call: -
j_call: TRBJ1-5
cdr3_aa: CASSLRTSSNQPQHF
cdr3_nt: TGTGCCAGCAGTTTACGGACAAGTAGCAATCAGCCCCAGCATTTT

clone_size: -
v_call: TRBV28
d_call: -
j_call: TRBJ2-1
cdr3_aa: CASSFGQFNEQFF
cdr3_nt: TGTGCCAGCAGTTTTGGGCAGTTCAATGAGCAGTTCTTC

clone_size: -
v_call: TRBV11-3
d_call: -
j_call: TRBJ1-1
cdr3_aa: CASSQGFTEAFF
cdr3_nt: TGTGCCAGCAGCCAGGGATTCACTGAAGCTTTCTTT

clone_size: -
v_call: TRBV14
d_call: TRBD2
j_call: TRBJ2-7
cdr3_aa: CASSQYGRRPYEQYF
cdr3_nt: TGTGCCAGCAGCCAATACGGGAGGCGGCCCTACGAGCAGTACTTC

clone_size: once
v_call: TRBV5-1
d_call: -
j_call: TRBJ2-3
cdr3_aa: CASSLFPGKVTDTQYF
cdr3_nt: TGCGCCAGCAGCTTATTTCCGGGAAAGGTCACAGATACGCAGTATTTT

clone_size: few
v_call: TRBV5-1
d_call: TRBD2
j_call: TRBJ2-1
cdr3_aa: CASSLTLAGGREQFF
cdr3_nt: TGCGCCAGCAGCCTCACCCTAGCGGGAGGTCGGGAGCAGTTCTTC

clone_size: -
v_call: TRBV10-3
d_call: TRBD1
j_call: TRBJ1-1
cdr3_aa: CAISSPDRGGRGRTEAFF
cdr3_nt: TGTGCCATCAGTTCTCCGGACAGGGGCGGTCGGGGACGGACTGAAGCTTTCTTT

clone_size: -
v_call: TRBV13
d_call: -
j_call: TRBJ2-1
cdr3_aa: CASSFRSSYNEQFF
cdr3_nt: TGTGCCAGCAGCTTCAGATCCTCCTACAATGAGCAGTTCTTC

clone_size: -
v_call: TRBV28
d_call: -
j_call: TRBJ2-3
cdr3_aa: CASSPYTDTQYF
cdr3_nt: TGTGCCAGCAGCCCTTACACAGATACGCAGTATTTT

clone_size: -
v_call: TRBV2
d_call: -
j_call: TRBJ1-2
cdr3_aa: CASSWTESNYGYTF
cdr3_nt: TGTGCCAGCAGTTGGACAGAGTCTAACTATGGCTACACCTTC

clone_size: once
v_call: TRBV2
d_call: TRBD2
j_call: TRBJ2-1
cdr3_aa: CASGQGPLAGVAWEQFF
cdr3_nt: TGTGCCAGCGGGCAGGGTCCTCTAGCGGGAGTCGCCTGGGAGCAGTTCTTC

clone_size: -
v_call: TRBV18
d_call: -
j_call: TRBJ2-2
cdr3_aa: CASSPPDKYTGELFF
cdr3_nt: TGTGCCAGCTCACCCCCGGACAAGTACACCGGGGAGCTGTTTTTT

clone_size: -
v_call: TRBV11-2
d_call: -
j_call: TRBJ2-1
cdr3_aa: CASSSRTTGYNEQFF
cdr3_nt: TGTGCCAGCAGCTCGCGGACAACAGGGTACAATGAGCAGTTCTTC

clone_size: -
v_call: TRBV5-1
d_call: -
j_call: TRBJ2-7
cdr3_aa: CASSSRLAYGSYEQYF
cdr3_nt: TGCGCCAGCAGCTCGCGACTGGCATACGGCTCCTACGAGCAGTACTTC

clone_size: -
v_call: TRBV5-6
d_call: TRBD1
j_call: TRBJ2-7
cdr3_aa: CASSRIGTGSYEQYF
cdr3_nt: TGTGCCAGCAGCCGCATAGGGACAGGGAGTTACGAGCAGTACTTC

clone_size: -
v_call: TRBV7-9
d_call: TRBD1
j_call: TRBJ2-2
cdr3_aa: CASSPGQGDGELFF
cdr3_nt: TGTGCCAGCAGCCCCGGACAGGGGGACGGGGAGCTGTTTTTT

clone_size: -
v_call: TRBV5-1
d_call: -
j_call: TRBJ2-7
cdr3_aa: CASSSSGGTYEQYF
cdr3_nt: TGCGCCAGCAGCTCTTCAGGGGGGACGTACGAGCAGTACTTC

clone_size: -
v_call: TRBV2
d_call: TRBD1
j_call: TRBJ1-2
cdr3_aa: CASSPRSGTGNGYTF
cdr3_nt: TGTGCCAGCAGTCCCCGATCTGGGACAGGGAATGGCTACACCTTC

clone_size: few
v_call: TRBV18
d_call: -
j_call: TRBJ1-1
cdr3_aa: CASSVISNTEAFF
cdr3_nt: TGTGCCAGCTCTGTTATTTCGAACACTGAAGCTTTCTTT

clone_size: -
v_call: TRBV28
d_call: -
j_call: TRBJ2-3
cdr3_aa: CASREYRESDTQYF
cdr3_nt: TGTGCCAGCAGAGAGTACAGGGAGTCAGATACGCAGTATTTT

clone_size: once
v_call: TRBV5-1
d_call: -
j_call: TRBJ2-5
cdr3_aa: CASSFFGSQETQYF
cdr3_nt: TGCGCCAGCAGCTTCTTTGGCAGTCAAGAGACCCAGTACTTC

clone_size: -
v_call: TRBV29-1
d_call: -
j_call: TRBJ1-1
cdr3_aa: CSVTPGYATEAFF
cdr3_nt: TGCAGCGTTACCCCAGGGTACGCCACTGAAGCTTTCTTT

clone_size: once
v_call: TRBV5-4
d_call: TRBD1
j_call: TRBJ1-2
cdr3_aa: CASSWDRLYGYTF
cdr3_nt: TGTGCCAGCAGCTGGGACAGGCTATATGGCTACACCTTC

clone_size: -
v_call: TRBV18
d_call: -
j_call: TRBJ2-2
cdr3_aa: CASSLMQKSSNTGELFF
cdr3_nt: TGTGCCAGCTCACTAATGCAGAAGTCTTCGAACACCGGGGAGCTGTTTTTT

clone_size: -
v_call: TRBV28
d_call: -
j_call: TRBJ2-3
cdr3_aa: CASRRPAVRLHTDTQYF
cdr3_nt: TGTGCCAGCAGACGACCAGCGGTTCGATTACACACAGATACGCAGTATTTT

clone_size: -
v_call: TRBV4-1
d_call: -
j_call: TRBJ2-5
cdr3_aa: CASSQRTERQETQYF
cdr3_nt: TGCGCCAGCAGCCAACGGACAGAGAGACAAGAGACCCAGTACTTC

clone_size: once
v_call: TRBV7-9
d_call: -
j_call: TRBJ2-1
cdr3_aa: CSSSFGGTRLNEQFF
cdr3_nt: TGTTCCAGCAGCTTCGGAGGAACTAGGCTGAATGAGCAGTTCTTC

clone_size: -
v_call: TRBV9
d_call: -
j_call: TRBJ2-7
cdr3_aa: CASSVDSTYSYEQYF
cdr3_nt: TGTGCCAGCAGCGTAGATAGTACCTACTCCTACGAGCAGTACTTC

clone_size: -
v_call: TRBV18
d_call: -
j_call: TRBJ1-2
cdr3_aa: CASSPREDYGYTF
cdr3_nt: TGTGCCAGCTCACCAAGGGAGGACTATGGCTACACCTTC

clone_size: -
v_call: TRBV5-1
d_call: -
j_call: TRBJ2-1
cdr3_aa: CASSLMPGSSNEQFF
cdr3_nt: TGCGCCAGCAGCTTGATGCCAGGGTCAAGTAATGAGCAGTTCTTC

clone_size: -
v_call: TRBV5-1
d_call: -
j_call: TRBJ2-5
cdr3_aa: CASSLEAGETQYF
cdr3_nt: TGCGCCAGCAGCTTGGAGGCGGGCGAGACCCAGTACTTC

clone_size: -
v_call: TRBV19
d_call: TRBD1
j_call: TRBJ2-7
cdr3_aa: CASSTRQGLGEQYF
cdr3_nt: TGTGCCAGTAGTACGAGACAGGGGTTAGGCGAGCAGTACTTC

clone_size: -
v_call: TRBV7-2
d_call: TRBD2
j_call: TRBJ2-5
cdr3_aa: CASSSSGRGTQYF
cdr3_nt: TGTGCCAGCAGCTCCAGCGGGAGGGGGACCCAGTACTTC

clone_size: -
v_call: TRBV7-6
d_call: TRBD1
j_call: TRBJ2-7
cdr3_aa: CASSSRGTGGRSYEQYF
cdr3_nt: TGTGCCAGCAGTTCTCGGGGGACAGGGGGGAGGTCCTACGAGCAGTACTTC

clone_size: -
v_call: TRBV6-5
d_call: -
j_call: TRBJ2-5
cdr3_aa: CASSYGKRTIWETQYF
cdr3_nt: TGTGCCAGCAGTTACGGGAAACGGACAATTTGGGAGACCCAGTACTTC

clone_size: -
v_call: TRBV28
d_call: TRBD2
j_call: TRBJ2-7
cdr3_aa: CASGLAGGSKQYF
cdr3_nt: TGTGCCAGCGGTCTAGCGGGCGGCTCGAAGCAGTACTTC

clone_size: once
v_call: TRBV27
d_call: -
j_call: TRBJ1-3
cdr3_aa: CASSPRPSGNTIYF
cdr3_nt: TGTGCCAGCAGTCCCCGTCCCTCTGGAAACACCATATATTTT

clone_size: -
v_call: TRBV28
d_call: TRBD1
j_call: TRBJ1-2
cdr3_aa: CASSRMPGQGNYGYTF
cdr3_nt: TGTGCCAGCAGCCGGATGCCGGGACAGGGAAACTATGGCTACACCTTC

clone_size: -
v_call: TRBV7-2
d_call: -
j_call: TRBJ2-5
cdr3_aa: CASSLALEAGETQYF
cdr3_nt: TGTGCCAGCAGCTTAGCTCTGGAGGCGGGAGAGACCCAGTACTTC

clone_size: -
v_call: TRBV5-4
d_call: TRBD2
j_call: TRBJ2-1
cdr3_aa: CASSSPAGDNEQFF
cdr3_nt: TGTGCCAGCAGCTCCCCAGCGGGAGACAATGAGCAGTTCTTC